This entry features one T cell receptor (beta chain) sequence. CDR3 length: 12 amino acids. Trimming removed 2 bases at V and 6 bases at J, with 8 bases between. The germline CDR1 and CDR2 sequences are MNHEY and SVGAGI. Data came from immunoSEQ multiplex PCR; TCRdb stores just in-frame clones and leaves some out. The sample includes around 17,000 clones, roughly 84% of them seen just once. The sample belongs to a study of technical replicates of blood from a few donors. This receptor was identified in a human donor in good health. Sample: PBMCs. This chain joins TRBV6-5 and TRBJ2-7; the D gene is possibly TRBD2 (7 bases). CDR3 in DNA: TGTGCCAGCAGTTACGCGGGGGCCGAGCAGTACTTC. Translated: CASSYAGAEQYF.